The rows below give T cell receptor beta chains drawn from one sample of a study of blood T cell repertoires in COVID-19. Repertoires were generated with immunoSEQ multiplex PCR, while TCRdb's copy carries only in-frame clones and drops some. The sample carries fewer than 350,000 clones, approximately 85% recorded once. Specimen: peripheral blood. Receptor source: a human donor in a cohort sampled during active COVID-19. Both conserved end residues are part of each CDR3. The D gene is left open where the match is weak. Not all rows give a size; the values are once, few, many and, for expanded clones, a class.

d_gene,v_gene,abundance,j_gene,CDR3aa,CDR3nt
-,TRBV15,-,TRBJ2-5,CATSSRETQYF,TGTGCCACCAGCAGTCGAGAGACCCAGTACTTC
-,TRBV21-1,-,TRBJ1-6,CASSEDGPPLHF,TGTGCCAGCAGCGAAGATGGGCCACCCCTCCACTTT
-,TRBV5-1,-,TRBJ1-2,CASRPGEGTNYGYTF,TGCGCCAGCAGGCCAGGGGAGGGGACAAACTATGGCTACACCTTC
TRBD2,TRBV4-2,-,TRBJ2-7,CASSQVGLAGGVVYEQYF,TGTGCCAGCAGCCAAGTGGGACTAGCGGGGGGGGTCGTATACGAGCAGTACTTC
TRBD2,TRBV10-3,-,TRBJ2-3,CAISDGGDTQYF,TGTGCCATCAGTGACGGGGGGGATACGCAGTATTTT
-,TRBV7-9,-,TRBJ2-1,CASRPARAAEQFF,TGTGCCAGCAGACCCGCCAGGGCAGCTGAGCAGTTCTTC
TRBD2,TRBV9,-,TRBJ2-3,CASSAGGASTDTQYF,TGTGCCAGCAGCGCCGGGGGGGCGAGCACAGATACGCAGTATTTT
TRBD1,TRBV24-1,few,TRBJ2-7,CATSDTGTGGLEQYF,TGTGCCACCAGTGACACGGGGACAGGGGGTTTAGAGCAGTACTTC
TRBD1,TRBV6-5,-,TRBJ2-7,CASRETGPYEQYF,TGTGCCAGCAGGGAGACAGGGCCGTACGAGCAGTACTTC
-,TRBV5-1,many,TRBJ1-5,CASSPGEGPYQPQHF,TGCGCCAGCAGCCCCGGGGAGGGCCCGTATCAGCCCCAGCATTTT
-,TRBV18,-,TRBJ2-3,CASSPADTQYF,TGTGCCAGCTCACCGGCCGATACGCAGTATTTT
TRBD1,TRBV2,few,TRBJ2-7,CASSGGWYEQYF,TGTGCCAGCTCAGGGGGTTGGTACGAGCAGTACTTC
-,TRBV15,-,TRBJ1-5,CATSSDIGQPQHF,TGTGCCACCAGCAGTGACATCGGCCAGCCCCAGCATTTT
-,TRBV19,-,TRBJ2-3,CASSGRDFSTDTQYF,TGTGCCAGTAGTGGCCGGGACTTCAGCACAGATACGCAGTATTTT
-,TRBV3-1/TRBV3-2,few,TRBJ1-2,CASSQDHGVGGYTF,TGTGCCAGCAGCCAAGATCACGGGGTTGGAGGCTACACCTTC
TRBD1,TRBV3-1/TRBV3-2,-,TRBJ1-1,CASSRRDRGPNTEAFF,TGTGCCAGCAGCCGCCGGGACAGGGGACCGAACACTGAAGCTTTCTTT
-,TRBV10-3,-,TRBJ2-2,CAISDRDTNTGELFF,TGTGCCATCAGTGACCGGGACACAAACACCGGGGAGCTGTTTTTT
-,TRBV12-3/TRBV12-4,few,TRBJ2-7,CASSLGIGGEQYF,TGTGCCAGCAGTTTAGGTATAGGGGGCGAGCAGTACTTC
-,TRBV12-5,-,TRBJ1-2,CASGLTGQMGGYTF,TGTGCTAGTGGTTTGACAGGGCAAATGGGGGGCTACACCTTC
TRBD2,TRBV2,few,TRBJ2-7,CASSVLTNRGAYEQYF,TGTGCCAGCAGTGTCCTCACCAACCGGGGGGCCTACGAGCAGTACTTC
-,TRBV5-1,few,TRBJ1-1,CASRHTPNTEAFF,TGCGCCAGCAGACACACACCAAACACTGAAGCTTTCTTT
TRBD2,TRBV2,-,TRBJ2-7,CASIGASGDKYEQYF,TGTGCCAGCATAGGGGCTAGCGGGGACAAGTACGAGCAGTACTTC
-,TRBV5-1,-,TRBJ2-5,CASSSVSVSGETQYF,TGCGCCAGCAGCTCGGTTTCGGTGAGCGGAGAGACCCAGTACTTC
TRBD1,TRBV27,-,TRBJ2-7,CASSRDSYYEQYF,TGTGCCAGCAGCCGGGACAGCTATTACGAGCAGTACTTC
TRBD1,TRBV5-1,-,TRBJ2-1,CASSLEPRYPGGMQFF,TGCGCCAGCAGCTTGGAACCCCGTTACCCAGGGGGCATGCAGTTCTTC
-,TRBV2,-,TRBJ2-5,CAIPRLAVQETQYF,TGTGCCATCCCGCGGCTAGCCGTCCAAGAGACCCAGTACTTC
TRBD2,TRBV24-1,-,TRBJ2-1,CATSDGGLRTSEYNEQFF,TGTGCCACCAGTGATGGAGGGTTACGGACTAGCGAATACAATGAGCAGTTCTTC
TRBD2,TRBV14,-,TRBJ2-2,CATKSGAPSTGELFF,TGTGCCACCAAGAGCGGGGCTCCGAGCACCGGGGAGCTGTTTTTT